These 29 T cell receptor beta chains originate from one sample sequenced in a study of graft-versus-host responses after intestinal transplantation. Measured with immunoSEQ multiplex PCR; TCRdb has only the in-frame clones, and not every one. The sample shows 15,000 or so clones, around 35% of them seen only once. This sample comprised alloreactive CD4+ T cells from a mixed lymphocyte reaction culture, obtained before intestinal transplant. Indicated subset: CFSE-low proliferating T cells sorted from roughly 6-day pre-transplant mixed lymphocyte reaction (GvH or HvG direction). Every receptor here comes from a human patient who received an intestinal transplant.

The chain uses TRBV6-1 and TRBJ2-7, with 11 positions matching TRBD2. The CDR3 spans 14 residues. V lost 5 bases to trimming and J lost 7 bases; unmatched junction nucleotides: 7. CDR1 is MNHNS and CDR2 is SASEGT in the germline V gene. In DNA, the CDR3 is TGTGCCAGCAGTCCACTAGCGGGGGCTCGGGAGCAGTACTTC. Protein product: CASSPLAGAREQYF.

The chain links TRBV30 to TRBJ2-7; D may correspond to TRBD1 or TRBD2 (5 bases each). The CDR3 sequence is 14 residues long. V was shortened by 0 bases and J by 2 bases, with 11 bases between the two germline ends. The V gene's germline CDR1 is GTSNPN and CDR2 SVGIG (reference sequence). The CDR3 reads CAWSVLGTTYEQYF. The CDR3 DNA follows: TGTGCCTGGAGTGTACTTGGGACGACCTACGAGCAGTACTTC.

Only a few counts were recorded for this clone. This rearrangement joins TRBV7-3 to TRBJ1-6, with a weak D call TRBD1 (6 bases). Trimming left V 2 bases short and J 5 bases short, with 10 bases between. This CDR3 is built from 15 residues. The germline V gene encodes CDR1 SGHTA and CDR2 FQGTGA. This CDR3 is CASSLEAGDNSPLHF. The DNA of the CDR3 is TGTGCCAGCAGCTTAGAGGCAGGGGATAATTCACCCCTCCACTTT.

The rearrangement uses TRBV6-5 and TRBJ2-7; weak D call: TRBD1 (5 bases). The CDR3 sequence is 14 residues long. In germline, CDR1 is MNHEY, CDR2 SVGAGI. Deletions cut 6 bases from V and 1 base from J, with 13 bases between. CDR3 residues: CASSRDRFSYEQYF. CDR3 sequence (DNA): TGTGCCAGCAGCCGAGACAGATTTTCCTACGAGCAGTACTTC.

The chain recombines TRBV7-9 with TRBJ2-7; 7 bases match TRBD1. CDR3 size: 14 residues. With 1 base clipped from V and 3 bases from J, the junction kept 3 bases outside the gene matches. Germline V gives CDR1 SEHNR, CDR2 FQNEAQ (reference sequence). CDR3 in DNA: TGTGCCAGCAGCTTAGAACGGGACAGCTACGAGCAGTACTTC. This encodes CASSLERDSYEQYF. Full variable domain (remainder filled in from reference TRBV7-9 and TRBJ2-7): DTGVSQNPRHKITKRGQNVTFRCDPISEHNRLYWYRQTLGQGPEFLTYFQNEAQLEKSRLLSDRFSAERPKGSFSTLEIQRTEQGDSAMYLCASSLERDSYEQYFGPGTRLTVT.

This sequence joins TRBV6-1 and TRBJ1-5; D is unresolved. CDR3 length: 15 residues. Germline CDR1 reads MNHNS; CDR2 reads SASEGT. V lost 2 bases and J 2 bases, leaving 10 bases between the germline ends. In nucleotides, the CDR3 is TGTGCCAGCAGTGAATGGGGATACGGCAATCAGCCCCAGCATTTT. It translates to CASSEWGYGNQPQHF.

The genes are TRBV4-1 and TRBJ2-7; D may be TRBD2 (6 bases). V lost 4 bases and J lost 6, with 19 bases in between. CDR3 length equals 15 residues. Looked up from germline, CDR1 is MGHRA and CDR2 is YSYEKL. The chain's CDR3 is CASSPRGLYVGEQYF. Here the CDR3 DNA reads TGCGCCAGCAGCCCCCGGGGACTGTATGTCGGCGAGCAGTACTTC.

The rearrangement uses TRBV19 and TRBJ2-7, with 8 bases matching TRBD1. CDR3 size: 14 residues. Germline V gives CDR1 LNHDA, CDR2 SQIVND (reference sequence). The ends lost 5 bases at V and 2 bases at J; junction bases unmatched: 5. CDR3 region: CASSPDRVAYEQYF. CDR3 nucleotide sequence: TGTGCCAGTAGTCCGGACAGGGTTGCCTACGAGCAGTACTTC.

This clone occurred a few times. The chain combines TRBV5-1 with TRBJ2-1; D perhaps matches TRBD1 (5 bases). Germline values: CDR1 SGHRS, CDR2 YFSETQ. The CDR3 sequence is 15 residues long. V gave up 4 bases and J gave up 3 bases, with 14 bases separating them. The CDR3 bases are TGCGCCAGCAGCCCTGGACATAAAAGCTACAATGAGCAGTTCTTC. It translates to CASSPGHKSYNEQFF.

This sequence joins TRBV5-4 and TRBJ1-2; 9 bases fit TRBD1. This CDR3 is 14 amino acids long. V lost 5 bases to trimming and J lost 7 bases; unmatched junction nucleotides: 9. Germline lookup yields CDR1 SGHNT and CDR2 YYREEE (reference sequence). The CDR3 bases are TGTGCCAGCAGTTCTCCGGGACAGGGCGGTGGCTACACCTTC. Translation: CASSSPGQGGGYTF.

This chain uses TRBV5-1 with TRBJ2-6; D uncertain. Trimming stripped 0 bases from V and 1 base from J, with 5 bases between. CDR3 length: 15 residues. The V gene's germline CDR1 is SGHRS and CDR2 YFSETQ. Here the CDR3 reads CASSLVPSGANVLTF. CDR3 DNA sequence: TGCGCCAGCAGCTTGGTGCCGTCTGGGGCCAACGTCCTGACTTTC. Based on the CDR3 plus reference TRBV5-1 and TRBJ2-6, the full variable domain is KAGVTQTPRYLIKTRGQQVTLSCSPISGHRSVSWYQQTPGQGLQFLFEYFSETQRNKGNFPGRFSGRQFSNSRSEMNVSTLELGDSALYLCASSLVPSGANVLTFGAGSRLTVL.

A few counts support this clone. The chain recombines TRBV11-2 with TRBJ2-1; 7 nucleotides line up with TRBD2. The CDR3 covers 15 residues. Germline values: CDR1 SGHAT, CDR2 FQNNGV. Trimming removed 5 bases from V and 0 bases from J; junction bases left unmatched: 4. CDR3 region: CASSPQRGSYNEQFF. Written as DNA, the CDR3 is TGTGCCAGCAGCCCACAGCGGGGCTCCTACAATGAGCAGTTCTTC.

This clone was counted only a few times. The rearrangement links TRBV5-1 to TRBJ2-3, with D tentatively TRBD1 (5 bases). Germline lookup yields CDR1 SGHRS and CDR2 YFSETQ. V gave up 3 bases and J gave up 1 base, with 12 bases separating them. The CDR3 runs to 15 residues. CDR3 DNA: TGCGCCAGCAGCTCGCAGGGTCCGGGCACAGATACGCAGTATTTT. Translation: CASSSQGPGTDTQYF. The whole variable domain, remainder taken from reference TRBV5-1 and TRBJ2-3, is KAGVTQTPRYLIKTRGQQVTLSCSPISGHRSVSWYQQTPGQGLQFLFEYFSETQRNKGNFPGRFSGRQFSNSRSEMNVSTLELGDSALYLCASSSQGPGTDTQYFGPGTRLTVL.

This rearrangement joins TRBV18 to TRBJ2-1; D uncertain. This CDR3 spans 15 amino acids. Deletions cut 6 bases from V and 1 base from J, with 13 bases between. Germline CDR1 KGHSH, CDR2 LQKENI. CDR3 nucleotides: TGTGCCAGCTCCCCGATCGGCGGATCCTACAATGAGCAGTTCTTC. Translation gives CASSPIGGSYNEQFF.

This clone is medium-sized. The V and J genes are TRBV19 and TRBJ1-5; possible D gene TRBD1, 5 bases. This CDR3 has 16 residues. Germline CDR1 is LNHDA and CDR2 is SQIVND (reference sequence). Trimming took 3 bases from V and 4 from J, leaving 16 bases between them. CDR3 region: CASSIARAKLNQPQHF. The CDR3 bases are TGTGCCAGTAGTATTGCCAGGGCCAAGTTGAATCAGCCCCAGCATTTT. Using reference TRBV19 and TRBJ1-5 for the parts outside the CDR3, the full variable domain is DGGITQSPKYLFRKEGQNVTLSCEQNLNHDAMYWYRQDPGQGLRLIYYSQIVNDFQKGDIAEGYSVSREKKESFPLTVTSAQKNPTAFYLCASSIARAKLNQPQHFGDGTRLSIL.

The sample holds a few counts of this clone. The chain recombines TRBV2 with TRBJ2-1; 13 positions agree with TRBD2. The CDR3 length is 19 residues. Trimming took 6 bases from V and 0 from J; bases not matched to a gene: 11. Germline loops: CDR1 SNHLY, CDR2 FYNNEI. The CDR3 coding sequence is TGTGCCAGCAGAGAAAGACTAGCGGGGGGCTGGAGCTCCTACAATGAGCAGTTCTTC. Its translation: CASRERLAGGWSSYNEQFF.

The gene calls are TRBV6-6 and TRBJ2-3; no firm D call. CDR1 MNHNY and CDR2 SVGAGI come from the germline V gene (reference sequence). The V end lost 0 bases, the J end lost 1 base, and 5 bases lay between the germline ends. The CDR3 sequence is 14 residues long. For the CDR3, the DNA is TGTGCCAGCAGTTACTCGAGTGGCACAGATACGCAGTATTTT. Residues: CASSYSSGTDTQYF.

This sequence joins TRBV5-2 and TRBJ1-2; TRBD1 was called by the table and not checked on the DNA. TRBV5-2 is recorded as a pseudogene. This CDR3 has 17 amino acids. The CDR3 nucleotides read TGTGCCAGCAATGACAGCAGAGAGGTACGAAAGACCTATGGCTACACCTTC. It yields the protein CASNDSREVRKTYGYTF.

In its sample, this clone ranks as medium-sized. This rearrangement joins TRBV18 to TRBJ1-1; D uncertain. From germline, CDR1 is KGHSH and CDR2 LQKENI. This CDR3 is built from 14 residues. V lost 2 bases to trimming and J lost 1 base, with 8 bases between them. CDR3: CASSPDRGNTEAFF. The CDR3 nucleotides read TGTGCCAGCTCACCAGATCGGGGGAACACTGAAGCTTTCTTT. Full variable domain (remainder filled in from reference TRBV18 and TRBJ1-1): NAGVMQNPRHLVRRRGQEARLRCSPMKGHSHVYWYRQLPEEGLKFMVYLQKENIIDESGMPKERFSAEFPKEGPSILRIQQVVRGDSAAYFCASSPDRGNTEAFFGQGTRLTVV.

In its sample, this clone was seen a few times. This chain links TRBV4-1 with TRBJ2-2; the match to TRBD2 covers 12 bases. The V segment lost 1 base and the J segment 6 bases; nucleotides outside the gene matches: 15. This CDR3 spans 20 amino acids. The germline V gene has CDR1 MGHRA and CDR2 YSYEKL. DNA of the CDR3: TGCGCCAGCAGCCAAGTCCCCGTCGGCTTTCTAGCGGGAGGGCCCGGGGAGCTGTTTTTT. Protein product: CASSQVPVGFLAGGPGELFF.

J is TRBJ2-5 and V is TRBV6-6; 13 nucleotides match TRBD2. CDR1 and CDR2 from the germline V gene are MNHNY and SVGAGI (reference sequence). J gave up 5 bases and V 4 bases, and 4 bases lay outside the gene matches. The CDR3 consists of 15 residues. The CDR3 reads CASSSGLAGEETQYF. CDR3 nucleotide sequence: TGTGCCAGCAGTTCCGGACTAGCGGGAGAGGAGACCCAGTACTTC.

The chain combines TRBV5-1 with TRBJ2-2; a possible D gene is TRBD1 (6 bases). The CDR3 length is 15 residues. Trimming cost V 0 bases and J 5 bases, with 11 bases left between them. Germline CDR1 SGHRS, CDR2 YFSETQ. In nucleotides, the CDR3 is TGCGCCAGCAGCTTGGACAGGGTGAGGACCGGGGAGCTGTTTTTT. Amino acid sequence: CASSLDRVRTGELFF.

The chain has TRBV9 and TRBJ2-3, with 7 bases aligning to TRBD1. In germline, CDR1 is SGDLS, CDR2 YYNGEE. This CDR3 has 18 residues. V dropped 4 bases and J dropped 2; count of bases not matched to a gene: 16. The CDR3 here is CASSLPRGSVGITDTQYF. CDR3 in DNA: TGTGCCAGCAGCCTCCCCAGGGGGAGTGTAGGGATCACAGATACGCAGTATTTT. Looking up the rest from reference TRBV9 and TRBJ2-3 gives the full variable domain: DSGVTQTPKHLITATGQRVTLRCSPRSGDLSVYWYQQSLDQGLQFLIQYYNGEERAKGNILERFSAQQFPDLHSELNLSSLELGDSALYFCASSLPRGSVGITDTQYFGPGTRLTVL.

The chain couples TRBV28 to TRBJ1-1; TRBD1 agrees at 11 bases. This CDR3 comprises 17 residues. CDR1 and CDR2 from the germline V gene are MDHEN and SYDVKM. V shed 2 bases, J shed 5 bases, and the junction held 10 bases outside the gene matches. CDR3 DNA sequence: TGTGCCAGCAGTTTAGGAGGGGACAGGGGGGACAAAACTGAAGCTTTCTTT. Translating it yields CASSLGGDRGDKTEAFF.

This rearrangement joins TRBV5-5 to TRBJ1-4; 8 nucleotides line up with TRBD1. Germline CDR1 and CDR2: SGHKS and YYEKEE (reference sequence). The CDR3 sequence is 17 residues long. The V and J ends lost 4 bases and 8 bases, in that order; junction bases with no gene match: 16. The CDR3: CASSPKRRTGSNEKLFF. In DNA form, the CDR3 reads TGTGCCAGCAGCCCGAAGAGGAGGACAGGGTCAAACGAAAAACTGTTTTTT.

This clone showed up just once. The rearrangement joins TRBV28 to TRBJ1-5, with D possibly being TRBD1 (6 bases). The V gene's germline CDR1 is MDHEN and CDR2 SYDVKM. Trimming removed 2 bases from V and 12 bases from J, with 11 bases in between. This CDR3 is 12 amino acids long. For the CDR3, the DNA is TGTGCCAGCAGTTTAGGGACAAGGGACCAGCATTTT. Residues: CASSLGTRDQHF.

This clone was observed a handful of times. One junction end does not reproduce the germline sequence, and a read error may be involved. The chain links TRBV27 to TRBJ1-1; no clear D gene. The CDR3 is made up of 11 amino acids. The germline gives CDR1 MNHEY, CDR2 SMNVEV (reference sequence). In DNA form, the CDR3 reads TGTGCCAGCGGTTTTCGGTTGAAAGCTTTCTTT. Amino acids: CASGFRLKAFF.

This clone was seen only once. V usage is TRBV12-5 and J usage is TRBJ2-3; D tentatively reads TRBD1 or TRBD2 (5 bases each). The CDR3 is 15 residues long. Trimming removed 5 bases at V and 2 bases at J, with 14 bases between. Per the germline V gene, CDR1 is LGHNT and CDR2 is FRNRAP. CDR3 residues: CASGDRGSYTDTQYF. The CDR3 DNA sequence: TGTGCTAGTGGTGACCGGGGCTCGTACACAGATACGCAGTATTTT.

This clone has only a few counts. The CDR3 DNA reads TGTGCCAGTAGGGGACAGGGGGCAGGGGGCTACACCTTC. It is translated as CASRGQGAGGYTF. This chain connects TRBV19 to TRBJ1-2; TRBD1 matches 12 bases. With V trimmed by 6 bases and J by 8 bases, 4 bases remained unmatched. Germline assignment: CDR1 LNHDA and CDR2 SQIVND (reference sequence). The CDR3 length is 13 residues.